This record looks at one T cell receptor beta chain sequence and its context. Its matching antigen is unknown. Specified time point: blood 4 weeks post-SBRT, at nephrectomy. Treatment in this sample: 15 Gy SBRT to primary tumor, nephrectomy 4 weeks later. Nephrectomy followed 15 Gy stereotactic body radiation by 4 weeks. Blood was sampled at baseline, 2 weeks and 4 weeks after SBRT. The data are from a study of radiation and T cells in renal cell carcinoma. Study-level results: In blood, top tumor clones expanded by 2 weeks, shrinking by 4.

CDR1 is MNHNS and CDR2 is SASEGT in the germline V gene. The V end lost 3 bases, the J end lost 6 bases, and 13 bases lay between the germline ends. This CDR3 has 14 residues. This table comes from immunoSEQ multiplex PCR, and its TCRdb copy is limited to in-frame clones, with some not included. Altogether more than 120,000 clones are present, 65% to 90% being singletons, with the ten largest covering less than 20%. The sequencing used blood, collected from a patient whose treatment included radiotherapy and nephrectomy. This chain uses TRBV6-1 with TRBJ2-3; D might be TRBD2 (5 bases). The source of this sequence is a woman aged 50 to 60 with renal cell carcinoma. CDR3 in amino acids: CASSEGRTSDTQYF. The CDR3 DNA sequence: TGTGCCAGCAGTGAGGGAAGGACTTCGGATACGCAGTATTTT.